This T cell receptor beta chain was obtained from a study of blood T cells in healthy people across ages (dated by TCRdb to about 2015). General notes on the study: In model experiments, roughly one uniquely barcoded TCR beta cDNA molecule per two T cells was captured by template switching. Age-related changes in TCR beta repertoire diversity were measured in the study by deep sequencing normalized with unique cDNA molecular identifiers. Four age groups were formed from the donors: young (average about 16 years), middle-aged (around 41), aged (about 68) and long-lived (roughly 88). Using the same blood draw, the study looked at two additional independent replicas of 1 million unique cDNA reads for two donors, one aged 18 to 30 and the other aged 80 or older. Results the study describes overall, beyond this receptor: Because profiling used bulk unsorted PBMCs, naive and antigen-experienced compartments could not be compared conclusively. As age increased, observed TCR beta diversity per million T cells dropped in a roughly linear way, and a significant reduction was already evident by age 40. The percentage of naive T cells measured by flow cytometry correlated strongly with observed TCR beta diversity. Total diversity estimates from one million sequenced T cells were considered lower bounds and underestimates. Donor CMV infection status was unknown, potentially confounding age-related changes in expanded clonotypes. Compared with the aged group, the long-lived group had more naive CD4+ T cells, fewer expanded clones and increased TCR diversity, suggesting age selection.

According to the germline V gene, CDR1 reads SGHVS and CDR2 reads FQNEAQ. The CDR3 measures 15 amino acids from cysteine to phenylalanine. The read is trimmed to its CDR3 DNA, 45 bases read in frame from base 1. V has 5 bases trimmed and J has 6 bases trimmed; junction bases matching no gene number 4. Donors were a few dozen systemically healthy Caucasian individuals from Russia aged 6 to 90 years. Ten milliliters of peripheral blood were drawn from each donor into EDTA-treated Vacutainer tubes. Ficoll-Paque density-gradient centrifugation was used to isolate PBMCs, with at least 7 million per sample. Trizol reagent was used to extract total RNA from the PBMCs, yielding at least 5.5 micrograms per sample. For every donor, flow cytometry on a PBMC aliquot measured the percentage of naive CD45RAhigh/CD27high T cells. The library was generated by 5' RACE. For sequencing, an Illumina HiSeq 2500 was employed. A second PCR of 7 to 11 cycles was run with a J-beta primer mix and a sample-barcoded 5' primer. Each TCR beta cDNA molecule received a unique molecular identifier from a template-switch 5' adaptor carrying 12 random nucleotides. Each sample yielded at least 3 million CDR3-containing paired-end reads. The Mint cDNA synthesis kit, primed by a TRBC-specific oligonucleotide, was used to synthesize first-strand cDNA from all RNA. All cDNA was treated with uracil-DNA glycosylase and then went through a first 18-cycle PCR with the universal primers M1SS and BC2_uni_R. As for the original processing: Normalization of each sample was performed by random selection of 1 million high-quality reads, each carrying a distinct molecular identifier. Reads with shared molecular identifiers were discarded instead of being binned into consensus sequences. CDR3 identification, clonotype clustering and error correction used MiTCR with a Q25 quality threshold and the strictest error-elimination algorithm. Lower-bound total TCR beta diversity was estimated with a nonparametric unseen species model using Euler transformation. TCRdb's own reprocessing of the public reads used fastp at Q25 and MiXCR and kept productive beta chains. Duplicate CDR3 protein sequences are folded into a single record with the most common DNA and genes. TCRdb's processing, not the authors' own work, is the source of the V and J calls. The sample yields more than 1,000,000 distinct CDR3 sequences; under 30% were counted once. The ten largest make up around 0.75% of the sample.

About this clonotype: No cognate antigen has been identified for it. No much larger clonotype is one base removed from it; base qualities were not supplied.

These sequences were also reported in another study, on T cells of mothers and their children. The second study also describes: Nine systemically healthy Caucasian individuals, comprising three mothers and their six children, were included as donors. cDNA synthesis consumed the entire amount of extracted RNA, loaded at 1.5 ug RNA in each 15 ul reaction. Sample barcodes and 2-4 random nucleotides were added via the M1S primer in the second PCR. Over 10 million TCR beta CDR3 reads came from each mother, compared with approximately 2.8 million reads from each child. In both related and unrelated pairs, thymic selection shapes the output of TCR recombination in a similar way, with inherited differences having only a minor effect. Normalized repertoire overlap was always slightly but never significantly higher in related than unrelated mother-child pairs. No persistent microchimeric T cell clones were found, with a detection sensitivity of roughly 99 clones per million clonotypes. To look for features that set related mother-child pairs apart from unrelated individuals, the researchers ran deep NGS to compare the TCR beta repertoires of mothers and children. Mothers averaged roughly 40 +/- 4 years of age and children averaged about 10 +/- 4 years. After adapter ligation was performed with NEBNext reagents, the libraries were sequenced on an Illumina HiSeq 2000 with 100+100 nt paired-end reads. To avoid cross-contamination, the mother libraries and the child libraries were prepared a month apart and sequenced in separate runs. Each donor had between about 450,000 and 2,100,000 distinct TCR beta clonotypes identified. Naive TCR beta clonotypes were estimated from low-frequency clonotypes matched to each donor's FACS-determined naive share, without sorting.

The sequence is built from TRBV7-8 and TRBJ2-2, and 12 bases in between align with TRBD2. This TCR was recovered from a girl aged 2 to 10 in good health. The sequenced sample consisted of blood. The DNA reads as follows: TGTGCCAGCAGCCGGACTAGCGGGACGGCCGGGGAGCTGTTTTTT. Translated, this is CASSRTSGTAGELFF.